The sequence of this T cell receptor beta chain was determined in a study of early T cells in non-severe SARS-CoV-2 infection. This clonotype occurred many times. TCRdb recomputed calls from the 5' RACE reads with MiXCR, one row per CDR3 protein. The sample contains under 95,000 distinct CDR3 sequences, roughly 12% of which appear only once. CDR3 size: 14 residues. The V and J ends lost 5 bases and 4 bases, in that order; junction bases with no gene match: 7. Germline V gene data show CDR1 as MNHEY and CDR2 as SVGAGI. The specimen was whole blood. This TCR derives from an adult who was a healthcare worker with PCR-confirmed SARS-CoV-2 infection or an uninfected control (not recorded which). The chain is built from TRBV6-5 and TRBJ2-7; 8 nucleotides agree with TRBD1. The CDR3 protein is CASSRGQGDYEQYF. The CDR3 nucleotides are TGTGCCAGCAGTCGCGGACAGGGAGATTACGAGCAGTACTTC.